This TCR beta chain was found in a study of blood T cell repertoires in COVID-19. At the level of the study: For recovered donors of Cohort 3, there were two negative PCRs, clearance, or symptom resolution. Sources were T cells, B-cell-depleted T cells, or PBMCs; the material itself was cDNA or gDNA.

Recruitment covered about two dozen US areas and drew participants whose ages spanned about 18 to 100 years. Each participant's cohort was designated according to participant-reported clinical history. Trimming stripped 6 bases from V and 8 bases from J, with 14 bases between. Germline V gives CDR1 KGHSH, CDR2 LQKENI. This CDR3 is 14 amino acids long. Measured with immunoSEQ multiplex PCR; TCRdb has only the in-frame clones, and not every one. The sample holds about 400,000 clones, more than 70% seen once. The chain recombines TRBV18 with TRBJ1-6, with D uncertain. Sequencing used PBMCs or T cells enriched from blood (not recorded which). This clonotype originated in a man aged 35 to 55 in a cohort exposed to, infected with or recovered from COVID-19 (not recorded which). CDR3 sequence (DNA): TGTGCCAGCTCGACCACCGTCGGGGATTCACCCCTCCACTTT. Protein sequence: CASSTTVGDSPLHF.